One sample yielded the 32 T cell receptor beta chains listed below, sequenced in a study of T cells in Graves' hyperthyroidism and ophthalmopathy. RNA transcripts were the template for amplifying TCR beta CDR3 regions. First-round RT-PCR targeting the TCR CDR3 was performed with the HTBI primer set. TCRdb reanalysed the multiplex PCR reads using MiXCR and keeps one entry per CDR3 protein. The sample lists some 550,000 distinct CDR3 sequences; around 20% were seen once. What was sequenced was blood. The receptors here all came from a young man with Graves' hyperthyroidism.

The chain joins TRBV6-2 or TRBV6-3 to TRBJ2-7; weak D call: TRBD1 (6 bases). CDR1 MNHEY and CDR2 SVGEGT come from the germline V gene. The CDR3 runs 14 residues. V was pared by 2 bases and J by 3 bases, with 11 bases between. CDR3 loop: CASSYGGGFYEQYF. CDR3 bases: TGTGCCAGCAGTTACGGGGGCGGATTCTACGAGCAGTACTTC.

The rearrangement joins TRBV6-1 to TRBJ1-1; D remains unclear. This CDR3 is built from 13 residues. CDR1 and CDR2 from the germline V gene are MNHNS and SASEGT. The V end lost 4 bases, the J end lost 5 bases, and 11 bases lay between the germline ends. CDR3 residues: CASSVLGRTEAFF. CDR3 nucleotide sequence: TGTGCCAGCAGTGTATTAGGGAGAACTGAAGCTTTCTTT.

Here the CDR3 DNA reads TGTGCCAGCAGCTCAGGACTAGAAAAGACCCAGTACTTC. This codes for CASSSGLEKTQYF. The V call is TRBV7-9, the J call TRBJ2-5, with 7 nucleotides matching TRBD2. Trimming at V came to 4 bases and at J to 6 bases, leaving 5 bases not matched to a gene. Germline CDR1 SEHNR, CDR2 FQNEAQ (reference sequence). The CDR3 contains 13 residues. Looking up the rest from reference TRBV7-9 and TRBJ2-5 gives the full variable domain: DTGVSQNPRHKITKRGQNVTFRCDPISEHNRLYWYRQTLGQGPEFLTYFQNEAQLEKSRLLSDRFSAERPKGSFSTLEIQRTEQGDSAMYLCASSSGLEKTQYFGPGTRLLVL.

CDR3 DNA sequence: TGTGCCAGCAGTTACGTGGGGAAAGAGACCCAGTACTTC. This gives the protein CASSYVGKETQYF. The rearrangement uses TRBV6-2 or TRBV6-3 and TRBJ2-5; D remains ambiguous. This CDR3 contains 13 residues. V lost 2 bases and J 3 bases, leaving 7 bases between the germline ends. Germline CDR1 is MNHEY and CDR2 is SVGEGT.

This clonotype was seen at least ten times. The CDR3 spells CASSEARTGRETQYF. The CDR3 DNA is TGTGCCAGCAGTGAAGCAAGGACAGGGCGGGAGACCCAGTACTTC. This sequence joins TRBV2 and TRBJ2-5, with TRBD1 matching 8 bases. The CDR3 sequence is 15 residues long. Trimming removed 0 bases from V and 5 bases from J; junction bases left unmatched: 5. Germline CDR1 and CDR2: SNHLY and FYNNEI. Full variable domain (missing parts from reference TRBV2 and TRBJ2-5): EPEVTQTPSHQVTQMGQEVILRCVPISNHLYFYWYRQILGQKVEFLVSFYNNEISEKSEIFDDQFSVERPDGSNFTLKIRSTKLEDSAMYFCASSEARTGRETQYFGPGTRLLVL.

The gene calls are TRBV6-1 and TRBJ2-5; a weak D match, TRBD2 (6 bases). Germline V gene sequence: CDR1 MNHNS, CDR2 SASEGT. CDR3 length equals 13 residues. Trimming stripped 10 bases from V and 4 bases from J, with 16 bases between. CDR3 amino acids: CATGKWGGETQYF. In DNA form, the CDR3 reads TGTGCCACCGGTAAATGGGGAGGAGAGACCCAGTACTTC.

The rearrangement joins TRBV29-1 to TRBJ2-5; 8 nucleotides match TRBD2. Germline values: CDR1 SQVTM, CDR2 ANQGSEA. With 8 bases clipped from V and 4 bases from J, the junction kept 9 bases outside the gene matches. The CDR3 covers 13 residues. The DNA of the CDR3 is TGCAGCTTCCGCGGGGGGCCCGGAGAGACCCAGTACTTC. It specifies CSFRGGPGETQYF.

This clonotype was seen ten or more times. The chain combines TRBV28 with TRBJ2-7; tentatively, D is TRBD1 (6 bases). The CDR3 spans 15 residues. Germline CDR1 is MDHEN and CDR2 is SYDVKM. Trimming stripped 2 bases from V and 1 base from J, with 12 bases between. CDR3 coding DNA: TGTGCCAGCAGTTTAGGGGGCCTGGGGTCCTACGAGCAGTACTTC. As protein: CASSLGGLGSYEQYF.

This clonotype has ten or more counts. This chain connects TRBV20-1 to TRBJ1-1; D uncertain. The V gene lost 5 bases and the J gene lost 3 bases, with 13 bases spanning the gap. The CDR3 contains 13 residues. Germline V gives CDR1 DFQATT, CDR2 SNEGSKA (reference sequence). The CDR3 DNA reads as TGCAGTGCTCCACACCTTCGGGACACTGAAGCTTTCTTT. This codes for CSAPHLRDTEAFF.

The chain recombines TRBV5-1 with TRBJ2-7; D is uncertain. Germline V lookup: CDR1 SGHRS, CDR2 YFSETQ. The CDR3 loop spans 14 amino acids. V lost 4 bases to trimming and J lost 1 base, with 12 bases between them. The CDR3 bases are TGCGCCAGCAGCCCCGGGCTGGGGTCCTACGAGCAGTACGTC. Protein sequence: CASSPGLGSYEQYV.

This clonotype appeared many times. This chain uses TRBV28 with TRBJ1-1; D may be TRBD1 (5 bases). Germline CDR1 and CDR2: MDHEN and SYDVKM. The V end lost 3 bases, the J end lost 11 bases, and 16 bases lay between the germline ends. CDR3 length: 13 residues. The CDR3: CASSLDTAGGAFF. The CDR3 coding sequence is TGTGCCAGCAGTTTGGACACGGCGGGTGGGGCTTTCTTT.

CDR3 region: CASSQMTGYEQYF. For the CDR3, the DNA is TGCGCCAGCAGCCAAATGACAGGGTACGAGCAGTACTTC. This chain connects TRBV5-1 to TRBJ2-7, with 7 positions matching TRBD1. Germline V gene sequence: CDR1 SGHRS, CDR2 YFSETQ. V shed 4 bases, J shed 4 bases, and the junction held 5 bases outside the gene matches. CDR3 length equals 13 residues.

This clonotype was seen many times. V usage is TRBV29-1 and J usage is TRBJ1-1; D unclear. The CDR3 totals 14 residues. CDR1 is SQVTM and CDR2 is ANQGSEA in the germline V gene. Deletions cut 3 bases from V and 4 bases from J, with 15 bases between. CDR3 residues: CSVEVGSVATEAFF. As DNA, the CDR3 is TGCAGCGTTGAGGTGGGAAGCGTTGCCACTGAAGCTTTCTTT.

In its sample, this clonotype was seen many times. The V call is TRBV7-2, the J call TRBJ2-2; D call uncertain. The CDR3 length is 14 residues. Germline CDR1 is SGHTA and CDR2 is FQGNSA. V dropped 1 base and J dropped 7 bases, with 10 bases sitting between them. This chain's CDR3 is CASSLVVDGGELFF. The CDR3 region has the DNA TGTGCCAGCAGCTTAGTGGTTGACGGCGGGGAGCTGTTTTTT.

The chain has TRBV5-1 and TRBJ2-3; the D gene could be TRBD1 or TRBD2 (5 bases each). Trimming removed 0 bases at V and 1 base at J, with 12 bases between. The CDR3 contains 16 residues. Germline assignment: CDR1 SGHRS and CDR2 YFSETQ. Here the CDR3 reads CASSLGALGGTDTQYF. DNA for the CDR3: TGCGCCAGCAGCTTGGGTGCATTGGGGGGCACAGATACGCAGTATTTT.

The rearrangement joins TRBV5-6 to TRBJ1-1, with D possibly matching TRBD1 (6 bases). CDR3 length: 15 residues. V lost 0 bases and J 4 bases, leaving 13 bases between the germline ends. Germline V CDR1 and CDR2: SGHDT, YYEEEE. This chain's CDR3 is CASSLEGGVGTEAFF. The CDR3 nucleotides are TGTGCCAGCAGCTTGGAGGGGGGGGTGGGCACTGAAGCTTTCTTT.

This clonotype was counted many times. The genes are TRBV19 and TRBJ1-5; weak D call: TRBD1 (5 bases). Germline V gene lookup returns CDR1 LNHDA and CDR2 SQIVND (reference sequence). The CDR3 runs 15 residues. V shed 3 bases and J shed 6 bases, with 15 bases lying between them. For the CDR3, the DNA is TGTGCCAGTAGTATGAGAAGGGAGAGGGGTCAGCCCCAGCATTTT. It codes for CASSMRRERGQPQHF.

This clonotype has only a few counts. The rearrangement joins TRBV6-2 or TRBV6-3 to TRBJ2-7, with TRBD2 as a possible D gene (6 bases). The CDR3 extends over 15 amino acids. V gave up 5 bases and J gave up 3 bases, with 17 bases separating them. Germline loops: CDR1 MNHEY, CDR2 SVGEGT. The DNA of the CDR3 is TGTGCCAGCAGTCCCCTCGGGGGTCGAGGCTACGAGCAGTACTTC. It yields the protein CASSPLGGRGYEQYF.

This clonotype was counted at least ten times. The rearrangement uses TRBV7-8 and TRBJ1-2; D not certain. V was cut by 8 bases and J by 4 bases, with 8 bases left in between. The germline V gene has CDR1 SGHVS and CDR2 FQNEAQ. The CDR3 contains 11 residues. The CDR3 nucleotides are TGTGCCAGCGGGGTAACCTATGGCTACACCTTC. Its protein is CASGVTYGYTF.

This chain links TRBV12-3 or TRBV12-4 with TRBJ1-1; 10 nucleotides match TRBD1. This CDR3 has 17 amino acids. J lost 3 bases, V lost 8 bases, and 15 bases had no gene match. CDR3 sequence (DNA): TGTGCCAGCGGCCCCCCCGGGACAGGGGTTCGCGACACTGAAGCTTTCTTT. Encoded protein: CASGPPGTGVRDTEAFF.

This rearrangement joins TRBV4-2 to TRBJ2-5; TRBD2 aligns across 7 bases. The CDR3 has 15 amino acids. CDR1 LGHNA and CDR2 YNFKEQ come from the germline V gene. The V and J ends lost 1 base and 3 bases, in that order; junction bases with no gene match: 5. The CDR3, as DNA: TGTGCCAGCAGCCAAGGCGAAAGCGGGGAAGAGACCCAGTACTTC. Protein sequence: CASSQGESGEETQYF.

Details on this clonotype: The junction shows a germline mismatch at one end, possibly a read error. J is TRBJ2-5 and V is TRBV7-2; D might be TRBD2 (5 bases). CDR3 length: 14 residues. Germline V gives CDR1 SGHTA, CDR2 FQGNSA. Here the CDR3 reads CASSLGLAQEAQYF. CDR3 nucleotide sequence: TGTGCCAGCAGCTTAGGTCTAGCTCAAGAGGCCCAGTACTTC.

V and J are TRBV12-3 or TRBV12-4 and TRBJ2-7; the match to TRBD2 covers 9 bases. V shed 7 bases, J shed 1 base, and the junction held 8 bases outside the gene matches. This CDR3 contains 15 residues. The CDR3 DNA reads TGTGCCAGCATTCCGCGGGGGGGTGGTTCCTACGAGCAGTACTTC. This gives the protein CASIPRGGGSYEQYF.

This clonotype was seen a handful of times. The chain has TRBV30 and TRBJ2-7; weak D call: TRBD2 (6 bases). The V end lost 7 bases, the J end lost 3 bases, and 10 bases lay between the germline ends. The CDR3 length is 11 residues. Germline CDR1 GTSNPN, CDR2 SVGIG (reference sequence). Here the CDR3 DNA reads TGTGCCTTCGGGGGACTCTACGAGCAGTACTTC. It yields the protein CAFGGLYEQYF.

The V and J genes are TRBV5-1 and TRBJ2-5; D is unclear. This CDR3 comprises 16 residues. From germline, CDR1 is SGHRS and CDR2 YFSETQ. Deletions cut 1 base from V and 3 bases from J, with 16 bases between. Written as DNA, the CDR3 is TGCGCCAGCAGCTTGCCCCCGAGGTCAATCAAAGAGACCCAGTACTTC. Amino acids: CASSLPPRSIKETQYF.

The CDR3 protein is CASSFEVVAEAFF. CDR3 bases: TGTGCCAGCAGTTTTGAGGTGGTCGCTGAAGCTTTCTTT. The V and J genes are TRBV12-3 or TRBV12-4 and TRBJ1-1; D uncertain. The germline V and J ends were trimmed by 3 bases and 6 bases, with 11 bases remaining between them. The length of the CDR3 is 13 residues.

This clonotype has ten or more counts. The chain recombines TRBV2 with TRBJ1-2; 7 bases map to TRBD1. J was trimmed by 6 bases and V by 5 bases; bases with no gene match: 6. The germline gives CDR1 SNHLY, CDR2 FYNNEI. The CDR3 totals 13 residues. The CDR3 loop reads CASSTGTDDGYTF. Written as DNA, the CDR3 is TGTGCCAGCAGTACCGGGACAGACGATGGCTACACCTTC.

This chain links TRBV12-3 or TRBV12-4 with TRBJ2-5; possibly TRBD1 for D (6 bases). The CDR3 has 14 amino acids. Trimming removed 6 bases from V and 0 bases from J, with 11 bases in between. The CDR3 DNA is TGTGCCAGCAGGTCAAGGGGGTACCAAGAGACCCAGTACTTC. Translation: CASRSRGYQETQYF.

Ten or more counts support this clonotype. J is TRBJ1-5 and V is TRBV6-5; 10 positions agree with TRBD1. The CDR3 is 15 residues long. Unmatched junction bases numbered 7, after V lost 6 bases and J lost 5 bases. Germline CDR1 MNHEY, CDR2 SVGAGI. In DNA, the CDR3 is TGTGCCAGCAGCGGGGGACAGGGGCCCTATCAGCCCCAGCATTTT. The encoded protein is CASSGGQGPYQPQHF.

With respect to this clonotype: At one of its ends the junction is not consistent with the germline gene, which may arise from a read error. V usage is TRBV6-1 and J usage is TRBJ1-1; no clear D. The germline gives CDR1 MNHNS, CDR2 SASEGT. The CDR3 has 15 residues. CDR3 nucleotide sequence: TGTGCCAGCAGCCAAAGGGCCTCTGGAGGGCCTGAAGCTTGCTTT. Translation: CASSQRASGGPEACF.

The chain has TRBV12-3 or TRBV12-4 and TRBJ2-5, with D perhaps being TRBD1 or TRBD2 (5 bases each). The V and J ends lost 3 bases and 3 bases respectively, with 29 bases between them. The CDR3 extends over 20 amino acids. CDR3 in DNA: TGTGCCAGCAGTTTGGGGCCTACTAGTCGCGGTATTTGGGGAAAAGAGACCCAGTACTTC. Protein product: CASSLGPTSRGIWGKETQYF.

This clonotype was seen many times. The CDR3 DNA reads as TGTGCCAGCAGTCAGGGACAGGGGAATCAGCCCCAGCATTTT. The encoded protein is CASSQGQGNQPQHF. The chain has TRBV27 and TRBJ1-5; TRBD1 matches 10 bases. V shed 5 bases and J 4 bases; nucleotides not matched to a gene: 2. The CDR3 is 14 amino acids. Germline CDR1 reads MNHEY; CDR2 reads SMNVEV (reference sequence).